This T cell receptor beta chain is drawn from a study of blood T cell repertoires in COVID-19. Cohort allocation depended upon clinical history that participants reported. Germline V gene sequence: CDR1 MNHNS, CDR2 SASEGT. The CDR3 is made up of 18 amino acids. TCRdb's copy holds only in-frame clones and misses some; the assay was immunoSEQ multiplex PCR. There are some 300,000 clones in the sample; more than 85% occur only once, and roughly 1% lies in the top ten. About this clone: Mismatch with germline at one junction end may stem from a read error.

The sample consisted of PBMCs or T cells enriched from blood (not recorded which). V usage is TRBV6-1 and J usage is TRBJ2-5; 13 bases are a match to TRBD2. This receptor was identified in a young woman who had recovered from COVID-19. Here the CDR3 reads CASREGTSGVRAQETQYF. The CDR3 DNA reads TGTGCCAGCAGGGAAGGGACTAGCGGGGTGAGGGCTCAAGAGACCCAGTACTTC.